Below are 32 T cell receptor beta chains sequenced from a single sample in a study of shared clonotypes between healthy human individuals. Here immunoSEQ multiplex PCR was the method, and the copy in TCRdb shows in-frame clones only, minus some. The profile shows 2 million to 2.5 million clones, roughly 90% of them singletons. The sample taken for sequencing was naive CD4+ T cells from PBMCs. The subset denotes: CD45RA+ positively selected. These receptors were collected from a man aged 18 to 29 in good health. Some clones in this sample may be carry-over from other donors' samples.

The V call is TRBV30, the J call TRBJ2-7; D possibly corresponds to TRBD2 (7 bases). The CDR3 spans 16 residues. Deletions cut 4 bases from V and 2 bases from J, with 21 bases between. Germline lookup yields CDR1 GTSNPN and CDR2 SVGIG (reference sequence). For the CDR3, the DNA is TGTGCCTGGACCCGGGGGAGGGGGGGCCCGACCTACGAGCAGTACTTC. Its translation: CAWTRGRGGPTYEQYF.

CDR3 residues: CASSSRSGLSTF. The CDR3 bases are TGTGCCAGCAGTTCCCGATCGGGACTGAGCACCTTC. The V call is TRBV28, the J call TRBJ1-2; possibly TRBD1 for D (5 bases). Per the germline V gene, CDR1 is MDHEN and CDR2 is SYDVKM. Trimming cost V 4 bases and J 13 bases, with 16 bases left between them. This CDR3 region has 12 residues.

CDR3 in DNA: TGTGCCAGCTCACCCCCGAGGGGGCGGGATGACACAGATACGCAGTATTTT. Translation: CASSPPRGRDDTDTQYF. The chain combines TRBV18 with TRBJ2-3, with D perhaps TRBD1 (7 bases). Germline CDR1 and CDR2: KGHSH and LQKENI. Deletions cut 3 bases from V and 2 bases from J, with 18 bases between. CDR3 length equals 17 residues.

This clone was recorded only once. This rearrangement joins TRBV19 to TRBJ2-7; 7 nucleotides line up with TRBD1. The CDR3 totals 14 residues. J lost 2 bases, V lost 8 bases, and 9 bases had no gene match. Germline CDR1 and CDR2: LNHDA and SQIVND (reference sequence). The CDR3 DNA reads as TGTGCCAGTTCTAACAGGGGTCAAACCTACGAGCAGTACTTC. The encoded protein is CASSNRGQTYEQYF.

This chain links TRBV18 with TRBJ2-1; 14 nucleotides agree with TRBD2. V lost 4 bases to trimming and J lost 3 bases; unmatched junction nucleotides: 8. In germline, CDR1 is KGHSH, CDR2 LQKENI. The CDR3 runs to 18 residues. The CDR3 reads CASSHGTSGSPYYNEQFF. As DNA, the CDR3 is TGTGCCAGCTCACACGGGACTAGCGGGAGTCCCTACTACAATGAGCAGTTCTTC.

CDR3 amino acids: CASSEAGSRRSYEQYF. In DNA, the CDR3 is TGTGCCAGCAGTGAAGCTGGGTCGCGTCGTTCCTACGAGCAGTACTTC. The chain couples TRBV6-1 to TRBJ2-7; no definite D call. Trimming left V 0 bases short and J 1 base short, with 13 bases between. Germline-derived CDR1 and CDR2 are MNHNS and SASEGT. CDR3 size: 16 residues.

This chain links TRBV7-3 with TRBJ1-2; 10 bases line up with TRBD1. The CDR3 extends over 15 amino acids. Germline V gene sequence: CDR1 SGHTA, CDR2 FQGTGA. J was trimmed by 6 bases and V by 5 bases; bases with no gene match: 9. As DNA, the CDR3 is TGTGCCAGCAGCCCACAGGGACAGGGGAACGATGGCTACACCTTC. The encoded protein is CASSPQGQGNDGYTF.

The chain couples TRBV9 to TRBJ1-3, with D possibly being TRBD1 (6 bases). The CDR3 is made up of 15 amino acids. V lost 0 bases and J 8 bases, leaving 15 bases between the germline ends. Germline V gives CDR1 SGDLS, CDR2 YYNGEE. The DNA for the CDR3 is TGTGCCAGCAGCGTAGCTCCAGACAGGTTCTACACCATATATTTT. This sequence encodes CASSVAPDRFYTIYF.

The chain links TRBV28 to TRBJ2-2, with D possibly TRBD1 on 6 matching bases. The CDR3 has 12 amino acids. The germline V gene has CDR1 MDHEN and CDR2 SYDVKM. Trimming removed 7 bases from V and 5 bases from J, with 8 bases in between. CDR3 residues: CASKQGTGELFF. The CDR3 DNA sequence: TGTGCCAGCAAGCAGGGGACCGGGGAGCTGTTTTTT.

The chain joins TRBV4-1 to TRBJ2-7; D may be TRBD1 (6 bases). The V gene's germline CDR1 is MGHRA and CDR2 YSYEKL. The CDR3 loop spans 16 amino acids. Trimming pared 5 bases from V and 1 base from J, leaving 18 bases between. CDR3 coding DNA: TGCGCCAGCAGCACCCGGGACACTACTGAATCCTACGAGCAGTACTTC. This codes for CASSTRDTTESYEQYF.

The V and J genes are TRBV6-5 and TRBJ2-7; D may be TRBD1 or TRBD2 (6 bases each). The V and J ends lost 11 bases and 2 bases respectively, with 19 bases between them. The germline V gene encodes CDR1 MNHEY and CDR2 SVGAGI. This CDR3 is built from 14 residues. CDR3 nucleotide sequence: TGTGCCTCAAAGAGGGGGGCAGTTGCCTACGAGCAGTACTTC. Its translation is CASKRGAVAYEQYF.

Only one count was recorded for this clone. The same CDR3 arises from other DNA sequences in this sample as well. The chain couples TRBV5-1 to TRBJ2-1; 7 nucleotides line up with TRBD2. CDR1 is SGHRS and CDR2 is YFSETQ in the germline V gene. The CDR3 has 15 amino acids. The trim removed 2 bases at V and 3 bases at J, leaving 5 bases unmatched. CDR3 nucleotide sequence: TGCGCCAGCAGCTTAGGGCTAGCGGACTACAATGAGCAGTTCTTC. It translates to CASSLGLADYNEQFF.

J is TRBJ2-1 and V is TRBV7-2, with 7 bases that match TRBD1. Germline lookup yields CDR1 SGHTA and CDR2 FQGNSA. This CDR3 comprises 15 residues. V shed 1 base and J 2 bases; nucleotides not matched to a gene: 2. The CDR3 reads CASSLEGAAYNEQFF. CDR3 bases: TGTGCCAGCAGCTTAGAGGGGGCGGCCTACAATGAGCAGTTCTTC.

DNA of the CDR3: TGTGCCAGCAGCTTAGCTCCAGGCTGGTACACTGAAGCTTTCTTT. Its translation is CASSLAPGWYTEAFF. The chain recombines TRBV7-9 with TRBJ1-1; D is undetermined. Trimming left V 0 bases short and J 3 bases short, with 11 bases between. The CDR3 contains 15 residues. Germline assignment: CDR1 SEHNR and CDR2 FQNEAQ (reference sequence).

The chain uses TRBV28 and TRBJ2-1; TRBD2 aligns across 12 bases. Germline assignment: CDR1 MDHEN and CDR2 SYDVKM. The V gene end was trimmed by 10 bases and the J gene end by 2 bases; junction bases not matched to a gene: 12. This CDR3 is 17 amino acids long. Here the CDR3 DNA reads TGTGCCAACGGACTAGCGGGGCCCCGGGGCCCCTACAATGAGCAGTTCTTC. It yields the protein CANGLAGPRGPYNEQFF.

The chain carries TRBV19 and TRBJ2-7, with D perhaps TRBD2 (6 bases). CDR1 and CDR2 from the germline V gene are LNHDA and SQIVND (reference sequence). The CDR3 consists of 14 residues. The V end was cut by 5 bases, the J end by 0 bases, with 11 bases between. The CDR3 spells CASSVGGISYEQYF. The CDR3 DNA reads as TGTGCCAGTAGTGTCGGGGGAATCTCCTACGAGCAGTACTTC.

The rearrangement links TRBV11-2 to TRBJ2-1, with D unresolved. The CDR3 extends over 14 amino acids. With 1 base removed from V and 0 bases from J, the gap between germline ends came to 4 bases. Germline-derived CDR1 and CDR2 are SGHAT and FQNNGV. The CDR3 DNA is TGTGCCAGCAGCTTAGTGAGCTCCTACAATGAGCAGTTCTTC. This codes for CASSLVSSYNEQFF. Full variable domain (missing parts from reference TRBV11-2 and TRBJ2-1): EAGVAQSPRYKIIEKRQSVAFWCNPISGHATLYWYQQILGQGPKLLIQFQNNGVVDDSQLPKDRFSAERLKGVDSTLKIQPAKLEDSAVYLCASSLVSSYNEQFFGPGTRLTVL.

This clone has only one observation. The V call is TRBV5-4, the J call TRBJ2-7; D is ambiguous. The germline V gene encodes CDR1 SGHNT and CDR2 YYREEE (reference sequence). V was cut by 3 bases and J by 0 bases, with 10 bases left in between. This CDR3 spans 14 amino acids. CDR3 in amino acids: CASSSRAPSYEQYF. The CDR3 coding sequence is TGTGCCAGCAGCTCAAGGGCCCCCTCCTACGAGCAGTACTTC.

CDR3 DNA sequence: TGTGCCAGCAGCTGGGTAGAGAACACTGAAGCTTTCTTT. This codes for CASSWVENTEAFF. This sequence joins TRBV7-9 and TRBJ1-1; D remains unclear. Per germline, CDR1 SEHNR and CDR2 FQNEAQ (reference sequence). The CDR3 consists of 13 residues. V shed 4 bases and J shed 1 base, with 7 bases lying between them.

This rearrangement joins TRBV28 to TRBJ2-3; D might be TRBD1 (5 bases). The CDR3 runs 16 residues. CDR1 is MDHEN, CDR2 SYDVKM, per germline. V lost 4 bases and J 0 bases, leaving 14 bases between the germline ends. The CDR3 DNA sequence: TGTGCCAGCAGTTCCCTGGGGCCCCTGAGCACAGATACGCAGTATTTT. As protein: CASSSLGPLSTDTQYF.

This chain links TRBV7-2 with TRBJ1-2; TRBD1 might be the D (5 bases). Germline loops: CDR1 SGHTA, CDR2 FQGNSA. With 0 bases removed from V and 3 bases from J, the gap between germline ends came to 14 bases. CDR3 size: 16 residues. CDR3 sequence reads: CASSLAPRGRDYGYTF. The DNA of the CDR3 is TGTGCCAGCAGCTTAGCACCTAGGGGTCGGGACTATGGCTACACCTTC.

This clone was seen a single time. The V call is TRBV6-5, the J call TRBJ1-6; TRBD1 is a possible D gene (5 bases). The germline V gene encodes CDR1 MNHEY and CDR2 SVGAGI. This CDR3 comprises 16 residues. Trimming took off 0 bases at V and 6 bases at J, with 12 bases between the two ends. As DNA, the CDR3 is TGTGCCAGCAGTTACTCTTGGGGGACCCCTAATTCACCCCTCCACTTT. As protein: CASSYSWGTPNSPLHF.

The chain carries TRBV5-1 and TRBJ2-5; no definite D call. V shed 1 base and J shed 0 bases, with 10 bases lying between them. There are 15 residues in the CDR3. CDR1 and CDR2 from the germline V gene are SGHRS and YFSETQ. The DNA of the CDR3 is TGCGCCAGCAGCTTGTTGTACCTTAACCAAGAGACCCAGTACTTC. It specifies CASSLLYLNQETQYF.

In nucleotides, the CDR3 is TGCGCCAGCAGGGGGAGGGTGGACAGGGGGTACAACGAGCAGTACTTC. Its translation: CASRGRVDRGYNEQYF. The chain joins TRBV10-1 to TRBJ2-7; 10 nucleotides align to TRBD1. V was clipped by 6 bases and J by 5 bases; unmatched bases: 13. The germline V gene has CDR1 WNHNN and CDR2 SYGVQD (reference sequence). The CDR3 has 16 residues.

This chain links TRBV5-1 with TRBJ2-3; 8 nucleotides match TRBD1. With V trimmed by 0 bases and J by 2 bases, 2 bases remained unmatched. The CDR3 has 15 residues. The germline V gene has CDR1 SGHRS and CDR2 YFSETQ. The CDR3 loop is CASSLGDRITDTQYF. The CDR3 coding sequence is TGCGCCAGCAGCTTGGGGGACAGGATCACAGATACGCAGTATTTT. Complete variable domain (other parts from reference TRBV5-1 and TRBJ2-3): KAGVTQTPRYLIKTRGQQVTLSCSPISGHRSVSWYQQTPGQGLQFLFEYFSETQRNKGNFPGRFSGRQFSNSRSEMNVSTLELGDSALYLCASSLGDRITDTQYFGPGTRLTVL.

The chain recombines TRBV6-1 with TRBJ2-5; 8 bases map to TRBD2. Germline CDR1 and CDR2: MNHNS and SASEGT. This CDR3 comprises 15 residues. After removal of 8 bases from V and 0 bases from J, the junction contained 8 bases not matched to a gene. This chain's CDR3 is CASPAPGGYQETQYF. The CDR3 nucleotides are TGTGCCAGCCCAGCCCCGGGGGGGTACCAAGAGACCCAGTACTTC.

The V and J genes are TRBV11-2 and TRBJ1-2, with D maybe TRBD1 (5 bases). The CDR3 has 17 amino acids. Germline V gene sequence: CDR1 SGHAT, CDR2 FQNNGV. V lost 5 bases and J lost 5, with 24 bases in between. CDR3 nucleotides: TGTGCCAGCAGCCCAATGGATGGGGGACGCGAGGAGTATGGCTACACCTTC. It is translated as CASSPMDGGREEYGYTF.

This rearrangement joins TRBV5-4 to TRBJ1-2; no firm D call. CDR3 length: 14 amino acids. The germline V gene has CDR1 SGHNT and CDR2 YYREEE (reference sequence). Trimming pared 5 bases from V and 7 bases from J, leaving 18 bases between. DNA of the CDR3: TGTGCCAGCAGACCAGGCTCCCCCTCGGGTGGCTACACCTTC. This codes for CASRPGSPSGGYTF.

This clone was seen only once. The CDR3 sequence: CASSRAGVTYEQYF. The CDR3 nucleotides are TGTGCCAGCAGCCGGGCAGGGGTAACCTACGAGCAGTACTTC. The V and J genes are TRBV14 and TRBJ2-7, with D possibly TRBD1 on 6 matching bases. The CDR3 runs 14 residues. V lost 4 bases, J lost 2 bases, and 12 bases lay in between. Germline CDR1 reads SGHDN; CDR2 reads FVKESK.

Only one count was recorded for this clone. The rearrangement joins TRBV28 to TRBJ2-3; D may be TRBD1 (6 bases). V was clipped by 10 bases and J by 2 bases, with 19 bases between them. Germline V gene sequence: CDR1 MDHEN, CDR2 SYDVKM. The CDR3 contains 15 residues. The CDR3 reads CATRTGTLITDTQYF. CDR3 bases: TGTGCCACTCGAACGGGGACACTAATCACAGATACGCAGTATTTT.

A single count supports this clone. V usage is TRBV28 and J usage is TRBJ1-4; 7 bases fit TRBD1. Per the germline V gene, CDR1 is MDHEN and CDR2 is SYDVKM. V shed 8 bases and J 14 bases; nucleotides not matched to a gene: 14. This CDR3 comprises 13 residues. CDR3 nucleotide sequence: TGTGCCAGCGAAACAGGGGTGGAGGTGGGGCTGTTTTTT. Residues: CASETGVEVGLFF.

The chain combines TRBV18 with TRBJ2-7; 7 positions match TRBD1. The length of the CDR3 is 15 residues. Unmatched junction bases numbered 8, after V lost 6 bases and J lost 0 bases. CDR1 and CDR2 (germline): KGHSH, LQKENI. The chain's CDR3 is CASSGIGTVSYEQYF. The CDR3 DNA follows: TGTGCCAGCTCTGGGATCGGGACAGTCTCCTACGAGCAGTACTTC.